The 10 T cell receptor beta chains below were found in one sample sequenced in a study of shared clonotypes between healthy human individuals. TCRdb keeps only in-frame clones here, not all; method: immunoSEQ multiplex PCR. The sample has around 2.5 million clones, over 85% seen once; the top ten hold about 0.34%. Material for sequencing was naive CD4+ T cells from PBMCs. As for subset: CD45RA+ positively selected. The receptors derive from a man aged 18 to 29 in good health. Some clones in this sample may be carry-over from other donors' samples.

This chain uses TRBV9 with TRBJ2-7, with 10 bases lining up with TRBD1. Germline V gene data show CDR1 as SGDLS and CDR2 as YYNGEE. The CDR3 length is 15 residues. Trimming took 3 bases from V and 3 from J; bases not matched to a gene: 6. CDR3: CASSGGQGVNYEQYF. CDR3 in DNA: TGTGCCAGCAGCGGTGGACAGGGGGTAAACTACGAGCAGTACTTC.

The CDR3 is CASGLAGYNEQFF. The DNA for the CDR3 is TGTGCCAGCGGACTAGCGGGTTACAATGAGCAGTTCTTC. The V call is TRBV9, the J call TRBJ2-1; 11 bases map to TRBD2. V was pared by 7 bases and J by 4 bases, with 1 base of the junction left unmatched. The CDR3 has 13 amino acids. Per germline, CDR1 SGDLS and CDR2 YYNGEE.

The gene calls are TRBV7-3 and TRBJ2-1; D is perhaps TRBD1 or TRBD2 (5 bases each). V gave up 5 bases and J gave up 1 base, with 15 bases separating them. Germline V gene data show CDR1 as SGHTA and CDR2 as FQGTGA. The CDR3 spans 16 residues. CDR3 residues: CASSPGPRRSYNEQFF. In DNA, the CDR3 is TGTGCCAGCAGCCCGGGGCCCCGGCGTTCCTACAATGAGCAGTTCTTC.

The CDR3: CASSIARLGVYEQYF. The CDR3 DNA follows: TGTGCCAGTAGTATTGCGCGTCTTGGGGTCTACGAGCAGTACTTC. The chain employs TRBV19 and TRBJ2-7; D is undetermined. Germline V gene sequence: CDR1 LNHDA, CDR2 SQIVND (reference sequence). Trimming took 3 bases from V and 3 from J, leaving 15 bases between them. The CDR3 contains 15 residues.

V is TRBV9 and J is TRBJ1-1; 8 bases align to TRBD1. J lost 3 bases, V lost 3 bases, and 10 bases had no gene match. Germline CDR1 SGDLS, CDR2 YYNGEE. This CDR3 is 16 amino acids long. The CDR3 loop reads CASSATSGGYDTEAFF. The CDR3 region has the DNA TGTGCCAGCAGCGCGACGTCAGGGGGCTATGACACTGAAGCTTTCTTT.

The CDR3 region is CASRDRGTGWTDTQYF. In nucleotides, the CDR3 is TGTGCCAGTAGGGATAGAGGGACAGGGTGGACAGATACGCAGTATTTT. The chain links TRBV19 to TRBJ2-3, with TRBD1 matching 9 bases. V trimming: 6 bases; J trimming: 3 bases; junction bases outside the gene matches: 10. The CDR3 is 16 residues long. The V gene's germline CDR1 is LNHDA and CDR2 SQIVND (reference sequence).

The chain couples TRBV28 to TRBJ2-1, with 9 bases lining up with TRBD1. The junction had 5 bases not matched to a gene; V was cut back by 7 bases and J by 1 base. This CDR3 spans 15 amino acids. Germline CDR1 MDHEN, CDR2 SYDVKM. CDR3 sequence: CASTVDRGSYNEQFF. The CDR3, as DNA: TGTGCCAGCACTGTGGACAGGGGTTCCTACAATGAGCAGTTCTTC.

J is TRBJ2-6 and V is TRBV7-3; 8 nucleotides line up with TRBD1. V shed 4 bases and J 3 bases; nucleotides not matched to a gene: 5. CDR1 and CDR2 from the germline V gene are SGHTA and FQGTGA. CDR3 size: 16 residues. The CDR3 DNA is TGTGCCAGCAGCTCCCGCACAGGGGGTGGGGCCAACGTCCTGACTTTC. It translates to CASSSRTGGGANVLTF.

V usage is TRBV6-6 and J usage is TRBJ2-1; D remains unclear. V was clipped by 5 bases and J by 8 bases, with 10 bases between them. Germline values: CDR1 MNHNY, CDR2 SVGAGI (reference sequence). This CDR3 spans 12 amino acids. The CDR3 loop reads CASSPARDEQFF. As DNA, the CDR3 is TGTGCCAGCAGTCCAGCTAGGGATGAGCAGTTCTTC.

This clone was counted a single time. The chain links TRBV5-1 to TRBJ2-1; perhaps TRBD2 as D (6 bases). Trimming cost V 1 base and J 4 bases, with 9 bases left between them. In germline, CDR1 is SGHRS, CDR2 YFSETQ. The CDR3 loop spans 14 amino acids. The CDR3 nucleotides are TGCGCCAGCAGCTTGATTGGGGGGTACAATGAGCAGTTCTTC. It yields the protein CASSLIGGYNEQFF.